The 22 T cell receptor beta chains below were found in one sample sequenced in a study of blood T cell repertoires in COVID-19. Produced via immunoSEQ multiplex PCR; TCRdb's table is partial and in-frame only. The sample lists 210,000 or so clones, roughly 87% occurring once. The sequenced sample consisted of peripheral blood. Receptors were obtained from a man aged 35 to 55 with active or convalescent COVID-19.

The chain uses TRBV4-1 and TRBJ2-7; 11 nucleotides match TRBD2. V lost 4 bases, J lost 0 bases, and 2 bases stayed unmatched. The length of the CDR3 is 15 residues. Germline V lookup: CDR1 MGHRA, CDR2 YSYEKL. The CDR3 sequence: CASSPGTSGSYEQYF. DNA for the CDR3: TGCGCCAGCAGCCCCGGGACTAGCGGCTCCTACGAGCAGTACTTC.

CDR3 coding DNA: TGTGCCAGCAGTTTGGTTGTCGGCGGGGAGCTGTTTTTT. This gives the protein CASSLVVGGELFF. The V gene is TRBV27, the J gene TRBJ2-2; D uncertain. This CDR3 has 13 residues. In germline, CDR1 is MNHEY, CDR2 SMNVEV (reference sequence). V lost 3 bases and J lost 7, with 9 bases in between.

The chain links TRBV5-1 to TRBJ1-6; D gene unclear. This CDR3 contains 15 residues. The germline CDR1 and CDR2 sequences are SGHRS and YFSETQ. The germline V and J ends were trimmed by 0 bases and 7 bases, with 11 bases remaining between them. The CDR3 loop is CASSLGPGGNSPLHF. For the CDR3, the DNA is TGCGCCAGCAGCTTGGGGCCAGGAGGGAATTCACCCCTCCACTTT.

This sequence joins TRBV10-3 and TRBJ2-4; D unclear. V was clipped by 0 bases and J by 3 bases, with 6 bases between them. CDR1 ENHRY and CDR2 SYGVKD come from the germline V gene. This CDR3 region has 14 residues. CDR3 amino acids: CAISESGSKNIQYF. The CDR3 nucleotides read TGTGCCATCAGTGAGTCGGGCAGCAAAAACATTCAGTACTTC.

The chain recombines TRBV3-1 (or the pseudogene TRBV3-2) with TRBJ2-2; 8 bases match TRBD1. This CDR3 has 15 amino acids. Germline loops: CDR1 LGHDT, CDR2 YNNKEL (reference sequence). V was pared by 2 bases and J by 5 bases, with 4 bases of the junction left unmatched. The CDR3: CASSQWDRPTGELFF. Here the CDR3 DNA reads TGTGCCAGCAGCCAATGGGACAGGCCGACCGGGGAGCTGTTTTTT.

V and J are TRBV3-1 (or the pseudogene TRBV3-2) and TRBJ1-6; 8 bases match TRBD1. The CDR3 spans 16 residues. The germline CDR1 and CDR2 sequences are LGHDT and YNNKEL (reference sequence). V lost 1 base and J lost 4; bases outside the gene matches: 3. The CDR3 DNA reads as TGTGCCAGCAGCCAAGGTAACAGGGGGTATAATTCACCCCTCCACTTT. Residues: CASSQGNRGYNSPLHF.

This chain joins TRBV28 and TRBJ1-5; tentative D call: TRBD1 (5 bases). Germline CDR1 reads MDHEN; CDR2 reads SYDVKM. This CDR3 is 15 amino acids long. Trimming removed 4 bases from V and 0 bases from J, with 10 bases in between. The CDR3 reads CASSSDTGSNQPQHF. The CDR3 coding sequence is TGTGCCAGCAGTTCGGACACCGGTAGCAATCAGCCCCAGCATTTT.

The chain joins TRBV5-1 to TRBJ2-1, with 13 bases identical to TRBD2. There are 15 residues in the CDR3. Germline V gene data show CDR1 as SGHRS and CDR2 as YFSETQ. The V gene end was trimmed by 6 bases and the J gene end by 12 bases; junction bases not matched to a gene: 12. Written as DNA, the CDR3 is TGCGCCAGCAAAGTCAGGACTAGCGGGGGTGGTGGGCAGTTCTTC. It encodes CASKVRTSGGGGQFF.

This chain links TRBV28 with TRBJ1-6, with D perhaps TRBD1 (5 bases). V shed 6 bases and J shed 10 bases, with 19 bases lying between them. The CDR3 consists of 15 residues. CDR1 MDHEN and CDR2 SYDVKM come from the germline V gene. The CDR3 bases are TGTGCCAGCAGCCGATCTAAGGGGTTTAGGTCACCCCTCCACTTT. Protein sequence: CASSRSKGFRSPLHF. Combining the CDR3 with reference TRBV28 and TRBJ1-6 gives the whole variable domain DVKVTQSSRYLVKRTGEKVFLECVQDMDHENMFWYRQDPGLGLRLIYFSYDVKMKEKGDIPEGYSVSREKKERFSLILESASTNQTSMYLCASSRSKGFRSPLHFGNGTRLTVT.

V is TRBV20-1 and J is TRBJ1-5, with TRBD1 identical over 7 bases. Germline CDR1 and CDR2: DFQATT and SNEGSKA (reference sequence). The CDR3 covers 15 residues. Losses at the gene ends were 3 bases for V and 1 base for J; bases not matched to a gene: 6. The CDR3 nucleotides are TGCAGTGCTAGTGTTTGGGGACAGAGCAATCAGCCCCAGCATTTT. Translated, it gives CSASVWGQSNQPQHF.

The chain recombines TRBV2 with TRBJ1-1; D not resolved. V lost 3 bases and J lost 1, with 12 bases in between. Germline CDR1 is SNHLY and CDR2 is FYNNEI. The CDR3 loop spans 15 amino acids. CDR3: CASSENGDSNTEAFF. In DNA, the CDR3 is TGTGCCAGCAGTGAGAACGGAGACTCGAACACTGAAGCTTTCTTT.

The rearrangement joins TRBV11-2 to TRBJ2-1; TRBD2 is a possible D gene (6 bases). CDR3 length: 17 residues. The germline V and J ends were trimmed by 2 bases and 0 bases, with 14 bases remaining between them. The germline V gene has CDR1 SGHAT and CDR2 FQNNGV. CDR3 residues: CASSLYPLANSYNEQFF. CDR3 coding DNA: TGTGCCAGCAGCTTATACCCACTAGCTAACTCCTACAATGAGCAGTTCTTC.

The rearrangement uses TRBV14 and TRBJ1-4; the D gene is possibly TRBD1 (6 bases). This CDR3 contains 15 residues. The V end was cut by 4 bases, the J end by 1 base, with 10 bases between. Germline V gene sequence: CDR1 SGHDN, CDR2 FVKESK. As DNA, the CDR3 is TGTGCCAGCAGCCGACCCAGGGGAACTAATGAAAAACTGTTTTTT. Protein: CASSRPRGTNEKLFF.

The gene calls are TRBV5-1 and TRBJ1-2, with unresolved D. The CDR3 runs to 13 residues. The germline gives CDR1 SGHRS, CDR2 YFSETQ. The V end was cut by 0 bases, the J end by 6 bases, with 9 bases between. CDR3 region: CASSLDSNDGYTF. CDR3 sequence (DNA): TGCGCCAGCAGCTTGGACAGCAACGATGGCTACACCTTC.

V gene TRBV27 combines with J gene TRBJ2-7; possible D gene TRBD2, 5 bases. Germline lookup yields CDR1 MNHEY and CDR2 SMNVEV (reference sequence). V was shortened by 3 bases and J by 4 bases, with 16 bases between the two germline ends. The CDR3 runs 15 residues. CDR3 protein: CASSFVGNPSYEQYF. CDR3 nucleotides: TGTGCCAGCAGTTTCGTCGGGAACCCTTCTTACGAGCAGTACTTC.

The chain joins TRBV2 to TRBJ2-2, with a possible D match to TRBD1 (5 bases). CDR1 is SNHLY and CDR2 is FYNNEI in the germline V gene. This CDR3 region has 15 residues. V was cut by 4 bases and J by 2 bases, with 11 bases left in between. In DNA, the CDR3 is TGTGCCAGCAGTGTAGCTAGGGGAAACACCGGGGAGCTGTTTTTT. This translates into CASSVARGNTGELFF.

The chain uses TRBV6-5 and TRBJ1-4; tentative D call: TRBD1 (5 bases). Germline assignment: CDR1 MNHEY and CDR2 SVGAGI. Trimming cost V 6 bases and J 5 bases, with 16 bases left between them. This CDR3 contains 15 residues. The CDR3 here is CASSGNIPGNEKLFF. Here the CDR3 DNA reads TGTGCCAGCAGCGGAAATATACCAGGGAATGAAAAACTGTTTTTT.

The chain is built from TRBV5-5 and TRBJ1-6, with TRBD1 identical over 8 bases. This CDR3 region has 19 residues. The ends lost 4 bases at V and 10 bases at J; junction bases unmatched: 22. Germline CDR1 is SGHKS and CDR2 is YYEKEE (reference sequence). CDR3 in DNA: TGTGCCAGCAGCAGAATCAGTAAGACAGGGGTTGGAATAGAGTCACCCCTCCACTTT. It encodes CASSRISKTGVGIESPLHF.

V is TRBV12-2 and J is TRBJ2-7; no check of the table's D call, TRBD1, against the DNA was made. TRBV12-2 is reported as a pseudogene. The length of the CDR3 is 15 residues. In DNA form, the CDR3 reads TGTGCAAGTCGCTTAGTCACAGGTTCGAGTTACGAGCAGTACTTC. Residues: CASRLVTGSSYEQYF.

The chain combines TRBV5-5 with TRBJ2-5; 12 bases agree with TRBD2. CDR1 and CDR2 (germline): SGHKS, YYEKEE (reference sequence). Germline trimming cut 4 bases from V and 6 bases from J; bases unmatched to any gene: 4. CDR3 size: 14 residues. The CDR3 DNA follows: TGTGCCAGCAGCCTTGGACTAGCGGGACAGACCCAGTACTTC. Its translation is CASSLGLAGQTQYF.

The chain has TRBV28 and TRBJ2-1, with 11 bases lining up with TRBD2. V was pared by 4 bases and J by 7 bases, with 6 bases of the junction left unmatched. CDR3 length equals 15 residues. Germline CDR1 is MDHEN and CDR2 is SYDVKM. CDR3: CASSYTSGRGNEQFF. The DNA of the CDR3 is TGTGCCAGCAGTTACACTAGCGGGAGAGGTAATGAGCAGTTCTTC.

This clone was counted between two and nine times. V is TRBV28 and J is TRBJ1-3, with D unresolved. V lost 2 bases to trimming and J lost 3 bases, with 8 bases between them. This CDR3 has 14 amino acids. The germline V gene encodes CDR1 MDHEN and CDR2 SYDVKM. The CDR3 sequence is CASSLVGVGNTIYF. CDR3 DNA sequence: TGTGCCAGCAGTTTAGTCGGGGTTGGAAACACCATATATTTT.